The 18 T cell receptor beta chains reported below all come from one sample, sequenced in a study of T cells in Graves' hyperthyroidism and ophthalmopathy (dated by TCRdb to the late 2010s). The receptor library was made with multiplex PCR. The sample was run on an Illumina HiSeq 2000. Amplification of TCR beta CDR3 regions was carried out from RNA transcripts. The TCR CDR3 was subjected to a first round of RT-PCR using the HTBI primer set and the Qiagen OneStep RT-PCR kit. TCRdb reran the public reads through fastp at Q25 and MiXCR, keeping productive beta chains. Rows are combined by CDR3 protein, so each entry shows the most common genes and DNA. Here the sample has 550,000 to 650,000 distinct CDR3 sequences; around 13% occur a single time. The leading ten clones occupy more than 11% of the sample. Sequences were obtained from blood. These receptors all stem from a woman aged 40 to 50 with Graves' hyperthyroidism.

This clonotype was counted many times. The chain has TRBV19 and TRBJ2-1; a possible D gene is TRBD1 (6 bases). V lost 5 bases and J 9 bases, leaving 17 bases between the germline ends. The V gene's germline CDR1 is LNHDA and CDR2 SQIVND (reference sequence). This CDR3 is 14 amino acids long. This chain's CDR3 is CASSSRGAFSEQFF. CDR3 DNA: TGTGCCAGTAGTTCCAGGGGAGCCTTTAGTGAGCAGTTCTTC.

This clonotype was seen many times. V usage is TRBV30 and J usage is TRBJ2-1; 15 bases map to TRBD2. The V and J ends lost 7 bases and 15 bases, in that order; junction bases with no gene match: 7. CDR1 GTSNPN and CDR2 SVGIG come from the germline V gene (reference sequence). The CDR3 is 12 amino acids. The CDR3 loop reads CASTGLAGGPFF. The CDR3 nucleotides read TGTGCCTCTACGGGACTAGCGGGAGGCCCGTTCTTC.

This chain uses TRBV30 with TRBJ2-2; TRBD1 agrees at 10 bases. The J segment lost 17 bases and the V segment lost 0 bases, leaving 3 bases of the junction unmatched. The CDR3 is 11 amino acids. From germline, CDR1 is GTSNPN and CDR2 SVGIG (reference sequence). CDR3 amino acids: CAWSVGTGVFF. The CDR3 coding sequence is TGTGCCTGGAGTGTAGGGACAGGGGTATTTTTT.

This clonotype was picked up many times. The chain combines TRBV7-8 with TRBJ2-1; 12 positions agree with TRBD2. The CDR3 spans 18 residues. V was pared by 0 bases and J by 6 bases, with 9 bases of the junction left unmatched. Germline lookup yields CDR1 SGHVS and CDR2 FQNEAQ. The DNA for the CDR3 is TGTGCCAGCAGCTTAGCGCGGAGACTAGCGGGAGAGGGCAATGAGCAGTTCTTC. This sequence encodes CASSLARRLAGEGNEQFF.

V usage is TRBV30 and J usage is TRBJ2-1, with D possibly matching TRBD1 (5 bases). CDR3 length equals 13 residues. Germline V CDR1 and CDR2: GTSNPN, SVGIG (reference sequence). Trimming took off 0 bases at V and 5 bases at J, with 8 bases between the two ends. The CDR3 DNA reads TGTGCCTGGAGTGTAGGGGCAGACAATGAGCAGTTCTTC. It codes for CAWSVGADNEQFF.

The chain joins TRBV7-9 to TRBJ1-6; D possibly corresponds to TRBD1 (6 bases). This CDR3 is built from 17 residues. The ends were cut back, 1 base at V and 3 bases at J, with 13 bases in the middle. Per the germline V gene, CDR1 is SEHNR and CDR2 is FQNEAQ (reference sequence). In DNA form, the CDR3 reads TGTGCCAGCAGCTTAGAAAGGGACATCTTCTATAATTCACCCCTCCACTTT. Translating gives CASSLERDIFYNSPLHF. Drawing the rest from reference TRBV7-9 and TRBJ1-6, the complete variable domain is DTGVSQNPRHKITKRGQNVTFRCDPISEHNRLYWYRQTLGQGPEFLTYFQNEAQLEKSRLLSDRFSAERPKGSFSTLEIQRTEQGDSAMYLCASSLERDIFYNSPLHFGNGTRLTVT.

This rearrangement joins TRBV2 to TRBJ2-1, with TRBD2 matching 14 bases. J lost 9 bases, V lost 6 bases, and 7 bases had no gene match. The CDR3 runs to 15 residues. CDR1 SNHLY and CDR2 FYNNEI come from the germline V gene. The CDR3 nucleotides are TGTGCCAGCAGGGGGACTAGCGGGAGAATGGTTGAGCAGTTCTTC. Protein product: CASRGTSGRMVEQFF.

The chain uses TRBV9 and TRBJ2-1, with 11 positions matching TRBD2. This CDR3 contains 19 residues. Trimming at V came to 4 bases and at J to 3 bases, leaving 15 bases not matched to a gene. Germline V CDR1 and CDR2: SGDLS, YYNGEE. CDR3 protein: CASSSQLGTSGLRYNEQFF. The CDR3, as DNA: TGTGCCAGCAGCTCCCAACTCGGGACTAGCGGCCTCCGCTACAATGAGCAGTTCTTC. Full variable domain (rest looked up from reference TRBV9 and TRBJ2-1): DSGVTQTPKHLITATGQRVTLRCSPRSGDLSVYWYQQSLDQGLQFLIQYYNGEERAKGNILERFSAQQFPDLHSELNLSSLELGDSALYFCASSSQLGTSGLRYNEQFFGPGTRLTVL.

The rearrangement links TRBV4-1 to TRBJ2-7; D uncertain. Germline loops: CDR1 MGHRA, CDR2 YSYEKL. The length of the CDR3 is 15 residues. V was shortened by 0 bases and J by 0 bases, with 9 bases between the two germline ends. The CDR3 coding sequence is TGCGCCAGCAGCCAAGAATTGGTAAGCTCCTACGAGCAGTACTTC. Protein product: CASSQELVSSYEQYF.

At least ten counts were recorded for this clonotype. The chain carries TRBV3-1 and TRBJ1-4, with D possibly being TRBD1 (5 bases). V was cut by 7 bases and J by 10 bases, with 22 bases left in between. CDR1 and CDR2 (germline): LGHDT, YNNKEL (reference sequence). This CDR3 contains 15 residues. The CDR3 is CASTTLGLTKGKLFF. CDR3 nucleotides: TGTGCCAGCACGACCCTGGGACTCACGAAGGGAAAACTGTTTTTT.

This chain connects TRBV9 to TRBJ1-1, with 8 bases identical to TRBD1. Germline CDR1 reads SGDLS; CDR2 reads YYNGEE. The V segment lost 0 bases and the J segment 3 bases; nucleotides outside the gene matches: 7. CDR3 length: 16 amino acids. The CDR3 spells CASSVGLDREDTEAFF. The CDR3 nucleotides read TGTGCCAGCAGCGTAGGACTGGACAGGGAGGACACTGAAGCTTTCTTT.

A few counts support this clonotype. The chain has TRBV4-1 and TRBJ1-1; perhaps TRBD1 as D (5 bases). CDR3 length equals 14 residues. V was trimmed by 4 bases and J by 1 base, leaving 10 bases between them. Germline-derived CDR1 and CDR2 are MGHRA and YSYEKL. This chain's CDR3 is CASSPGWENTEAFF. CDR3 nucleotides: TGCGCCAGCAGCCCAGGGTGGGAGAACACTGAAGCTTTCTTT.

This clonotype was seen many times. The chain links TRBV28 to TRBJ2-7; D is uncertain. The CDR3 is 14 residues long. Deletions cut 7 bases from V and 2 bases from J, with 15 bases between. CDR1 MDHEN and CDR2 SYDVKM come from the germline V gene. CDR3 sequence (DNA): TGTGCCAGCATCTCGAGTTATCCAACCTACGAGCAGTACTTC. Translating gives CASISSYPTYEQYF.

In this sample, this clonotype turned up a few times. The V gene is TRBV5-1, the J gene TRBJ2-1; 11 bases align to TRBD2. Looked up from germline, CDR1 is SGHRS and CDR2 is YFSETQ. J gave up 5 bases and V 5 bases, and 6 bases lay outside the gene matches. The CDR3 is made up of 15 amino acids. In nucleotides, the CDR3 is TGCGCCAGCAGTTTGACTAGCGGGATTAACAATGAGCAGTTCTTC. This codes for CASSLTSGINNEQFF.

This clonotype was counted between two and nine times. The V and J genes are TRBV20-1 and TRBJ2-7; TRBD2 matches 10 bases. The CDR3 is 15 amino acids. Germline lookup yields CDR1 DFQATT and CDR2 SNEGSKA (reference sequence). Unmatched junction bases numbered 5, after V lost 3 bases and J lost 0 bases. The CDR3 loop reads CSARKLAGHSYEQYF. CDR3 DNA sequence: TGCAGTGCTAGGAAACTAGCGGGACACTCCTACGAGCAGTACTTC.

This clonotype occurred many times. V usage is TRBV6-1 and J usage is TRBJ2-7, with D possibly TRBD1 on 6 matching bases. The CDR3 contains 11 residues. Germline CDR1 is MNHNS and CDR2 is SASEGT. Trimming left V 6 bases short and J 5 bases short, with 8 bases between. CDR3 nucleotides: TGTGCCAGCAGACAGGGCAACGAGCAGTACTTC. It yields the protein CASRQGNEQYF.

This clonotype was found a few times. The chain couples TRBV28 to TRBJ2-1; D gene unclear. Germline V gene data show CDR1 as MDHEN and CDR2 as SYDVKM. Between the trimmed V and J ends, which lost 1 base and 11 bases, there was a span of 12 bases. The CDR3 covers 13 residues. In nucleotides, the CDR3 is TGTGCCAGCAGTTTATTCAGTCGAAATAAGCAGTTCTTC. This codes for CASSLFSRNKQFF.

This clonotype was counted a few times. The chain recombines TRBV5-1 with TRBJ2-2; 13 nucleotides align to TRBD2. V was clipped by 4 bases and J by 5 bases; unmatched bases: 11. Per germline, CDR1 SGHRS and CDR2 YFSETQ. The CDR3 extends over 18 amino acids. The CDR3 DNA reads as TGCGCCAGCAGCAGGACTAGCGGGAGAGTTGGGGTAACCGGGGAGCTGTTTTTT. As protein: CASSRTSGRVGVTGELFF.